This record looks at one TCR beta chain sequence and its context. J was trimmed by 6 bases and V by 4 bases; bases with no gene match: 15. Germline CDR1 reads SGHNT; CDR2 reads YYREEE (reference sequence). The CDR3 has 17 residues. The data were taken from a study of blood T cell repertoires in COVID-19. Study overall: Samples representing acute and convalescent COVID-19 were sourced from the United States, Italy and Spain. PBMCs, B-cell-depleted T cells, or T cells were the source of the cDNA or gDNA that made up the material.

In the original workflow: Nucleated cell number was recorded as an estimate derived from reference gene primer amplification. Using immunoSEQ multiplex PCR, the repertoire was profiled, and TCRdb retains in-frame clones only, with some absent. The V and J calls and clone size were taken over from that table, and D and trimming were inferred from the DNA. In the table there are 150,000 to 200,000 clones, more than 70% of which are singletons. This clonotype was sampled from a human donor in a cohort sampled during active COVID-19. Sequencing input: peripheral blood. This sequence joins TRBV5-4 and TRBJ2-7; 11 bases match TRBD2. The CDR3: CASSPGTSGPPRSEQYF. DNA for the CDR3: TGTGCCAGCAGCCCAGGGACTAGCGGACCACCCCGTTCCGAGCAGTACTTC. The full variable domain, its missing parts supplied by reference TRBV5-4 and TRBJ2-7, is ETGVTQSPTHLIKTRGQQVTLRCSSQSGHNTVSWYQQALGQGPQFIFQYYREEENGRGNFPPRFSGLQFPNYSSELNVNALELDDSALYLCASSPGTSGPPRSEQYFGPGTRLTVT.